This passage covers 10 T cell receptor beta chains from one sample sequenced in a study of identical twins. TCRdb reprocessed the 5' RACE reads via MiXCR and lists one record per CDR3 protein. The data show around 490,000 distinct CDR3 sequences, roughly an eighth seen once. The same sample was also studied in work on yellow fever vaccine responses in identical twins.

Sequencing was done on a sample of CD4+ T cells sorted from blood. The receptors derive from a woman aged 18-29 years in good health.

The table lists this clonotype with a few counts. The chain couples TRBV4-3 to TRBJ2-7; tentative D call: TRBD2 (5 bases). The CDR3 covers 16 residues. Germline V lookup: CDR1 LGHNA, CDR2 YSLEER. V lost 0 bases, J lost 4 bases, and 16 bases lay in between. The DNA for the CDR3 is TGCGCCAGCAGCCAAGATAACCGGGGAACGGCTTACGAGCAGTACTTC. Translation: CASSQDNRGTAYEQYF.

The rearrangement joins TRBV28 to TRBJ2-3; 8 nucleotides line up with TRBD1. The CDR3 runs to 15 residues. Germline V lookup: CDR1 MDHEN, CDR2 SYDVKM. V was clipped by 8 bases and J by 2 bases; unmatched bases: 9. The CDR3 nucleotides read TGTGCCAGCCAAGGACAGGGACCCATCACAGATACGCAGTATTTT. It yields the protein CASQGQGPITDTQYF.

The chain combines TRBV7-2 with TRBJ2-7; D is ambiguous. CDR1 is SGHTA and CDR2 is FQGNSA in the germline V gene. V lost 1 base and J lost 6, with 22 bases in between. The CDR3 consists of 17 residues. The CDR3 region has the DNA TGTGCCAGCAGCTTAGTCGGCGGTCCCCGGGTCACTACCGAGCAGTACTTC. Translated, it gives CASSLVGGPRVTTEQYF. The variable domain in full, completed from reference TRBV7-2 and TRBJ2-7, reads GAGVSQSPSNKVTEKGKDVELRCDPISGHTALYWYRQSLGQGLEFLIYFQGNSAPDKSGLPSDRFSAERTGGSVSTLTIQRTQQEDSAVYLCASSLVGGPRVTTEQYFGPGTRLTVT.

This clonotype occurred a few times. The genes are TRBV20-1 and TRBJ2-7, with 7 bases aligning to TRBD2. Germline trimming cut 3 bases from V and 3 bases from J; bases unmatched to any gene: 8. Germline V lookup: CDR1 DFQATT, CDR2 SNEGSKA (reference sequence). The CDR3 is made up of 14 amino acids. The CDR3 spells CSASSLAVRYEQYF. Here the CDR3 DNA reads TGCAGTGCTAGTTCCCTAGCGGTCCGCTACGAGCAGTACTTC.

This clonotype has at least ten counts. This rearrangement joins TRBV27 to TRBJ2-7; D possibly corresponds to TRBD2 (6 bases). Trimming removed 4 bases from V and 8 bases from J, with 15 bases in between. Germline V gene data show CDR1 as MNHEY and CDR2 as SMNVEV (reference sequence). The CDR3 has 13 amino acids. This CDR3 is CASSSNRDSKQYF. The DNA of the CDR3 is TGTGCCAGCAGTTCCAACCGGGACTCGAAGCAGTACTTC.

The chain carries TRBV6-5 and TRBJ1-1; D is possibly TRBD1 (6 bases). Trimming cost V 0 bases and J 4 bases, with 9 bases left between them. This CDR3 contains 14 residues. CDR1 MNHEY and CDR2 SVGAGI come from the germline V gene. CDR3 nucleotides: TGTGCCAGCAGTTACTCGTCCAGGGGCACTGAAGCTTTCTTT. Translated, it gives CASSYSSRGTEAFF.

This clonotype was observed a handful of times. The chain is built from TRBV6-1 and TRBJ2-3, with D perhaps matching TRBD2 (6 bases). The V end was cut by 6 bases, the J end by 2 bases, with 21 bases between. The CDR3 covers 17 residues. The germline V gene has CDR1 MNHNS and CDR2 SASEGT. The CDR3 here is CASREQSSGFPTDTQYF. CDR3 nucleotides: TGTGCCAGCAGAGAACAAAGCAGCGGGTTTCCCACAGATACGCAGTATTTT.

This clonotype was found many times. This chain uses TRBV5-1 with TRBJ2-1; 7 bases map to TRBD1. CDR1 and CDR2 (germline): SGHRS, YFSETQ. The ends lost 2 bases at V and 5 bases at J; junction bases unmatched: 7. The CDR3 runs to 15 residues. CDR3 coding DNA: TGCGCCAGCAGCTTTACCGGGACAGTTAACAATGAGCAGTTCTTC. It encodes CASSFTGTVNNEQFF.

The chain couples TRBV4-1 to TRBJ2-3, with TRBD2 matching over 12 bases. J was trimmed by 4 bases and V by 2 bases; bases with no gene match: 4. CDR3 size: 16 residues. Per germline, CDR1 MGHRA and CDR2 YSYEKL. CDR3 nucleotides: TGCGCCAGCAGCCAACTGACTAGCGGGGGAGCAGATACGCAGTATTTT. It yields the protein CASSQLTSGGADTQYF.

The chain combines TRBV7-2 with TRBJ2-5, with D perhaps matching TRBD1 or TRBD2 (5 bases each). Trimming shortened V by 5 bases and J by 1 base, and 14 bases separated the two germline ends. Germline lookup yields CDR1 SGHTA and CDR2 FQGNSA. This CDR3 is built from 15 residues. The CDR3 sequence: CASSAPEGLQETQYF. As DNA, the CDR3 is TGTGCCAGCAGCGCCCCAGAGGGGCTCCAAGAGACCCAGTACTTC.